The text below deals with one T cell receptor (beta chain). The data belong to a study of technical replicates of blood from a handful of donors. Produced via immunoSEQ multiplex PCR; TCRdb's table is partial and in-frame only. Of more than 80,000 clones listed, 95% were seen once; the top ten hold 0.34%. CDR3 size: 16 residues. The germline CDR1 and CDR2 sequences are MNHNY and SVGAGI (reference sequence). V was pared by 0 bases and J by 1 base, with 4 bases of the junction left unmatched. Sequencing was carried out using T cells isolated from PBMCs. This sequence was found in a human donor in good health. The chain links TRBV6-6 to TRBJ1-1; 8 nucleotides agree with TRBD1. CDR3 residues: CASSYSSGTGNTEAFF. CDR3 sequence (DNA): TGTGCCAGCAGTTACTCGAGTGGGACAGGGAACACTGAAGCTTTCTTT.